This T cell receptor (beta chain) emerged from a study of shared clonotypes between healthy human individuals. Generated by immunoSEQ multiplex PCR, the TCRdb table keeps only in-frame clones and is missing some. The sample has hundreds of thousands of clones; just over 75% are singletons. With V trimmed by 6 bases and J by 6 bases, 7 bases remained unmatched. The CDR3 contains 15 residues. Looked up from germline, CDR1 is MDHEN and CDR2 is SYDVKM. The chain employs TRBV28 and TRBJ2-4; 11 nucleotides agree with TRBD1. The TCR sequence derives from a woman between 35 and 50 years old in good health. Some clones in this sample may be carry-over from other donors' samples. Specimen: PBMCs. The CDR3 here is CASRPGTGGSNIQYF. CDR3 in DNA: TGTGCCAGCAGACCCGGGACAGGGGGTTCAAACATTCAGTACTTC.